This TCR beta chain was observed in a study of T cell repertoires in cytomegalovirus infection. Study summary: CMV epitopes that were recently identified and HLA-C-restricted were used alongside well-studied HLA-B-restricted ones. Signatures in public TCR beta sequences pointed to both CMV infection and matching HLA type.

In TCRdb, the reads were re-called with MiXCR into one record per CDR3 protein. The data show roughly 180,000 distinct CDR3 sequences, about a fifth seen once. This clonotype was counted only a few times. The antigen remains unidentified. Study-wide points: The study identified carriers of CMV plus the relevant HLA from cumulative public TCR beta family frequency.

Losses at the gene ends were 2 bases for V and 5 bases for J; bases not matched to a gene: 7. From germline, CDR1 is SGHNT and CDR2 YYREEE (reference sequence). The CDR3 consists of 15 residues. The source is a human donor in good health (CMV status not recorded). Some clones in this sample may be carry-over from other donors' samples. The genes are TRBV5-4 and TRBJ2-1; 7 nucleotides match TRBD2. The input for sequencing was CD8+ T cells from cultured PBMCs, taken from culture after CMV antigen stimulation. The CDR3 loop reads CASSLGGGANNEQFF. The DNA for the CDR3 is TGTGCCAGCAGCTTAGGCGGGGGAGCTAACAATGAGCAGTTCTTC.